This entry lists 6 T cell receptor beta chains sequenced from one sample in a study of shared clonotypes between healthy human individuals (dated by TCRdb to 2019 to 2021). For the CD8 naive samples, CD45RO-negative cells were positively selected for CCR7, yielding a CD45RA+CCR7+ population from which TemRA cells were excluded. The library came from the immunoSEQ multiplex PCR assay. TCRdb retrieved this table from immuneACCESS and kept in-frame rearrangements only. Not all clones are present; in checked studies, unresolved V genes account for under half, and no reason is known for the remainder. This sample comprises millions of clones, more than 85% of them detected only once. The leading ten clones occupy 1.5% to 2% of the sample. The sample comprised naive CD8+ T cells from PBMCs. In the paper's terms, the cell subset or site label means: CD45RA+CCR7+. The receptors stem from a man aged 18 to 30 in good health. Some clones in this sample may be carry-over from other donors' samples.

The chain is built from TRBV4-3 and TRBJ2-7, with a possible D match to TRBD2 (7 bases). The CDR3 covers 15 residues. Trimming left V 1 base short and J 4 bases short, with 14 bases between. CDR1 and CDR2 (germline): LGHNA, YSLEER. CDR3 nucleotides: TGCGCCAGCAGCCAAGGGGATAGGGGGGGTTACGAGCAGTACTTC. This translates into CASSQGDRGGYEQYF.

The genes are TRBV4-1 and TRBJ2-1, with a weak D call TRBD2 (5 bases). Germline V gene lookup returns CDR1 MGHRA and CDR2 YSYEKL. The CDR3 totals 16 residues. The V and J ends lost 0 bases and 0 bases respectively, with 9 bases between them. As DNA, the CDR3 is TGCGCCAGCAGCCAAGAGACGGGGAGCTCCTACAATGAGCAGTTCTTC. This gives the protein CASSQETGSSYNEQFF.

The rearrangement joins TRBV7-9 to TRBJ2-7, with D perhaps matching TRBD2 (6 bases). The V gene lost 8 bases and the J gene lost 2 bases, with 19 bases spanning the gap. Germline CDR1 reads SEHNR; CDR2 reads FQNEAQ (reference sequence). This CDR3 spans 15 amino acids. The chain's CDR3 is CASVEGWAPTYEQYF. The CDR3 DNA reads TGTGCCAGCGTGGAGGGATGGGCCCCAACCTACGAGCAGTACTTC.

This chain uses TRBV5-6 with TRBJ2-7; D remains unclear. The ends were cut back, 7 bases at V and 1 base at J, with 12 bases in the middle. This CDR3 comprises 13 residues. Per germline, CDR1 SGHDT and CDR2 YYEEEE. The CDR3 DNA is TGTGCCAGCGAATTTAAGGGATCCTACGAGCAGTACTTC. Protein sequence: CASEFKGSYEQYF.

The chain uses TRBV30 and TRBJ2-1; TRBD1 aligns across 8 bases. Germline assignment: CDR1 GTSNPN and CDR2 SVGIG (reference sequence). This CDR3 is built from 14 residues. J gave up 7 bases and V 4 bases, and 9 bases lay outside the gene matches. The chain's CDR3 is CAWIQGAEGNEQFF. CDR3 in DNA: TGTGCCTGGATTCAGGGGGCGGAAGGGAATGAGCAGTTCTTC.

The genes are TRBV7-9 and TRBJ2-1; 9 bases map to TRBD2. V lost 3 bases and J lost 12; bases outside the gene matches: 15. Germline V gene sequence: CDR1 SEHNR, CDR2 FQNEAQ (reference sequence). This CDR3 comprises 16 residues. CDR3 region: CASSLTGGRVDRGQFF. The DNA for the CDR3 is TGTGCCAGCAGCTTGACCGGCGGGAGGGTTGACAGAGGGCAGTTCTTC.